This entry describes one T cell receptor beta chain. The data were obtained in a study of CD8 T cells in Susac syndrome. Random hexamers primed reverse transcription of about 0.45 to 1 ug RNA. TCRdb analysed the immunoSEQ multiplex PCR reads with MiXCR anew, one entry per CDR3 protein. Of approximately 130,000 distinct CDR3 sequences listed, approximately 89% were seen once; the top ten hold roughly 0.25%. CDR1 and CDR2 from the germline V gene are SNHLY and FYNNEI. The length of the CDR3 is 14 residues. V was pared by 4 bases and J by 5 bases, with 6 bases of the junction left unmatched. The chain recombines TRBV2 with TRBJ2-3; TRBD2 matches at 7 bases. This sequence was found in a human donor with multiple sclerosis. Material: CD8+ T cells from PBMCs. The CDR3 nucleotides are TGTGCCAGCAGTGCAGCGGGGAACCAAGATACGCAGTATTTT. It specifies CASSAAGNQDTQYF.